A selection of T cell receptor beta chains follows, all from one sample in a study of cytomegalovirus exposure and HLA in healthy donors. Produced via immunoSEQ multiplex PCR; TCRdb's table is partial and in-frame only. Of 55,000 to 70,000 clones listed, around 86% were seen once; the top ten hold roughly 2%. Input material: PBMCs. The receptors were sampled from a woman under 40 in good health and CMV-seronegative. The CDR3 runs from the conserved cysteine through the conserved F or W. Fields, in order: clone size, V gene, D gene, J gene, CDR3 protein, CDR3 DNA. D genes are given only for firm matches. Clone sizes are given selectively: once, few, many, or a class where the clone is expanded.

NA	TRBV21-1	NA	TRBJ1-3	CAGFAGGYSSGNTIYF	TGTGCCGGTTTCGCGGGGGGGTATAGCTCTGGAAACACCATATATTTT
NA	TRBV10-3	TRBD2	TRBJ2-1	CAINDGLAGLNEQFF	TGTGCCATCAATGACGGACTAGCGGGACTCAATGAGCAGTTCTTC
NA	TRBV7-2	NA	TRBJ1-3	CASSLADFSGNTIYF	TGTGCCAGCAGCTTAGCGGACTTCTCTGGAAACACCATATATTTT
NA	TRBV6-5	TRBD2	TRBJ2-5	CASIRTSGGGETQYF	TGTGCCAGCATCCGGACTAGCGGAGGCGGGGAGACCCAGTACTTC
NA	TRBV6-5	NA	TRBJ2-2	CASSVLNRGGELFF	TGTGCCAGCAGTGTCCTTAATAGAGGCGGGGAGCTGTTTTTT
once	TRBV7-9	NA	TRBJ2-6	CASNLQGSGANVLTF	TGTGCCAGCAACTTACAGGGCTCTGGGGCCAACGTCCTGACTTTC
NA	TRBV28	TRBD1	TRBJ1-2	CASLRGTGVTHGYTF	TGTGCCAGCCTGAGAGGGACAGGGGTTACCCATGGCTACACCTTC
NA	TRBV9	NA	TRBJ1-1	CASSVTPQGGSNWGTEAFF	TGTGCCAGCAGCGTAACCCCACAGGGTGGGAGTAATTGGGGCACTGAAGCTTTCTTT
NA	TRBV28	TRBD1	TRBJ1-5	CASSGPQGASQPQHF	TGTGCCAGCAGTGGGCCACAGGGGGCAAGTCAGCCCCAGCATTTT
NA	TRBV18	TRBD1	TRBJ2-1	CASSPWDSYNEQFF	TGTGCCAGCTCACCCTGGGACAGTTACAATGAGCAGTTCTTC
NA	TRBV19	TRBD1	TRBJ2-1	CASSGSRGPAYNEQFF	TGTGCCAGTAGTGGGAGCAGGGGGCCGGCCTACAATGAGCAGTTCTTC
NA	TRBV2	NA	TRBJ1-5	CASSENQGSQPQHF	TGTGCCAGCAGTGAGAACCAGGGCAGTCAGCCCCAGCATTTT
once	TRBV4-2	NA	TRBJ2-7	CASSQETSSDEQYF	TGTGCCAGCAGCCAAGAGACTAGTTCGGACGAGCAGTACTTC
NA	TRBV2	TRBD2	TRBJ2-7	CASAYPGTSGMGQYF	TGTGCCAGCGCCTACCCCGGGACTAGCGGGATGGGGCAGTACTTC
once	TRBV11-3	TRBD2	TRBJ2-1	CASRLLQGAKGTSGYNEQFF	TGTGCCAGCAGATTACTACAGGGGGCAAAAGGGACTAGCGGCTACAATGAGCAGTTCTTC
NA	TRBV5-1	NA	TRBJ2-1	CASSPRLSATYNEQFF	TGCGCCAGCAGCCCCCGTCTTAGCGCGACCTACAATGAGCAGTTCTTC
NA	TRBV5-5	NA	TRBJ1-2	CASSLAVVGTQDGYTF	TGTGCCAGCAGCTTGGCCGTTGTCGGGACACAGGATGGCTACACCTTC
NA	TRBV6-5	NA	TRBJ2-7	CASSYDRAYEQYF	TGTGCCAGCAGTTATGACAGAGCCTACGAGCAGTACTTC
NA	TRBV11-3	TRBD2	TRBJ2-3	CASGGRAGGADTQYF	TGTGCCAGCGGGGGGAGGGCGGGAGGCGCAGATACGCAGTATTTT
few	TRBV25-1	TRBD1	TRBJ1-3	CASSGGQVAGNTIYF	TGTGCCAGCAGTGGGGGACAGGTAGCTGGAAACACCATATATTTT
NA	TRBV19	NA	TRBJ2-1	CASSIDREDEQFF	TGTGCCAGTAGTATAGATAGAGAAGATGAGCAGTTCTTC
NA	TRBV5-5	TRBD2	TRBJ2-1	CASSSTGTSSYNEQFF	TGTGCCAGCAGCTCTACCGGGACTAGCAGCTACAATGAGCAGTTCTTC
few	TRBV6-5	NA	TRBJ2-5	CASSFSETQYF	TGTGCCAGCAGTTTTTCGGAGACCCAGTACTTC
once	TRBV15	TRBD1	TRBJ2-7	CATSSTQGAYEQYF	TGTGCCACCAGCAGTACTCAGGGGGCCTACGAGCAGTACTTC
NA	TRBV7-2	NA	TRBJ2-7	CASSLDNFSYEQYF	TGTGCCAGCAGCTTAGATAACTTTTCCTACGAGCAGTACTTC
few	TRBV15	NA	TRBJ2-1	CATSGAEGEGGEDDEQFF	TGTGCCACCAGCGGGGCAGAAGGGGAGGGGGGGGAAGATGATGAGCAGTTCTTC
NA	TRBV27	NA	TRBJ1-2	CASSPTGYDYGYTF	TGTGCCAGCAGTCCTACAGGGTACGACTATGGCTACACCTTC
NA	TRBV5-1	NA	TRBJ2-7	CASSLGGYTYEQYF	TGCGCCAGCAGCTTGGGCGGTTATACCTACGAGCAGTACTTC
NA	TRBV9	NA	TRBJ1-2	CASSVVEGNYGYTF	TGTGCCAGCAGCGTAGTAGAGGGAAACTATGGCTACACCTTC
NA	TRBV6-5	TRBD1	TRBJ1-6	CASSYSGTGNSPLHF	TGTGCCAGCAGTTACTCGGGGACAGGAAATTCACCCCTCCACTTT
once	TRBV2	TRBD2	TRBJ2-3	CASRLAGGRTDTQYF	TGTGCCAGCAGGTTAGCGGGAGGGAGGACAGATACGCAGTATTTT
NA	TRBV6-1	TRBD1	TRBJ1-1	CASSPGWTGGPEAFF	TGTGCCAGCAGTCCCGGCTGGACAGGGGGCCCTGAAGCTTTCTTT
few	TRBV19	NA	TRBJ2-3	CASSSYRSGTQYF	TGTGCCAGTAGTTCATACCGCAGCGGTACGCAGTATTTT
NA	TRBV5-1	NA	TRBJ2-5	CASSLNSGGTETQYF	TGCGCCAGCAGCTTGAACTCTGGAGGAACAGAGACCCAGTACTTC
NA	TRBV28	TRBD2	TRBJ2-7	CASRIDSAGGRYEQYF	TGTGCCAGCCGGATAGATAGCGCGGGGGGGAGATACGAGCAGTACTTC
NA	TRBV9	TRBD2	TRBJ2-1	CASSALAGGGYEQFF	TGTGCCAGCAGTGCTCTAGCGGGAGGAGGGTATGAGCAGTTCTTC
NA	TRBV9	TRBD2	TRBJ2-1	CASSVEGGRGNEQFF	TGTGCCAGCAGCGTAGAGGGCGGGAGAGGTAATGAGCAGTTCTTC
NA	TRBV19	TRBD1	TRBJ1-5	CASSIPRDRVFQPQHF	TGTGCCAGTAGTATCCCCCGGGACAGGGTGTTTCAGCCCCAGCATTTT
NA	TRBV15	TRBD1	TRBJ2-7	CATSGDRGSSYEQYF	TGTGCCACCAGCGGCGACAGGGGTTCGTCCTACGAGCAGTACTTC
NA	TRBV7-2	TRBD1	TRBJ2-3	CASSPTGTGILSTDTQYF	TGTGCCAGCAGCCCTACCGGGACAGGGATCCTGAGCACAGATACGCAGTATTTT
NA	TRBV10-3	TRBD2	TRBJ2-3	CAIGPRREGADTQYF	TGTGCCATCGGGCCTAGGAGGGAGGGAGCAGATACGCAGTATTTT
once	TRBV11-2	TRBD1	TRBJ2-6	CASSFRSGQGLLGANVLTF	TGTGCCAGCAGCTTCAGATCGGGACAGGGGTTATTAGGGGCCAACGTCCTGACTTTC